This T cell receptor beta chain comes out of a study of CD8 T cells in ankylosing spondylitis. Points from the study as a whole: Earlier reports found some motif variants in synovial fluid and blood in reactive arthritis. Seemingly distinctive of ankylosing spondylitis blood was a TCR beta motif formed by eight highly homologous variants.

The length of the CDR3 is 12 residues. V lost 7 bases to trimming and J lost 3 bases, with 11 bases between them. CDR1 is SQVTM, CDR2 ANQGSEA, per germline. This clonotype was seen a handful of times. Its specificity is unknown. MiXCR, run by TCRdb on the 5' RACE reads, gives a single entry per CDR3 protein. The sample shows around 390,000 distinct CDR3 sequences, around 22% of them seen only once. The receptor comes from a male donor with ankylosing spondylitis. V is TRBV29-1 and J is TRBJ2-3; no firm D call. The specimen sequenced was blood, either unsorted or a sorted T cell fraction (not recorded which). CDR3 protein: CSATVGTDTQYF. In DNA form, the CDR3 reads TGCAGCGCCACCGTGGGGACAGATACGCAGTATTTT.